Reported below is one TCR beta chain. The antigen is undetermined. This specimen comes from a study of shared clonotypes between healthy human individuals. Trimming pared 3 bases from V and 2 bases from J, leaving 20 bases between. The CDR3 has 17 residues. CDR1 is MNHEY, CDR2 SMNVEV, per germline (reference sequence). It was about 190 ng DNA, around 33,000 T cell genomes, that sorted-subset replicate PCRs used. Here immunoSEQ multiplex PCR was the method, and the copy in TCRdb shows in-frame clones only, minus some. The sample lists millions of clones; approximately 95% were seen once. General study results and limits: Clonotype sharing among the donors was expected to vary with sequencing depth. Roughly 5% of naive CD4 clonotypes were shared across a few donors.

This chain uses TRBV27 with TRBJ2-7; a possible D gene is TRBD1 (5 bases). The TCR sequence derives from a man younger than 30 in good health. Some clones in this sample may be carry-over from other donors' samples. Sequencing input: naive CD4+ T cells from PBMCs. Subset noted: CD45RA+ positively selected. The DNA for the CDR3 is TGTGCCAGCAGTTTTAGCTGGGGCCCCAAATTACCCTACGAGCAGTACTTC. Protein product: CASSFSWGPKLPYEQYF.